A single sample gave rise to the 32 T cell receptor beta chains below, sequenced in a study of Graves' ophthalmopathy and Graves' hyperthyroidism. Amplifying from RNA transcripts, the study obtained TCR beta CDR3 regions. HTBI-primed first-round RT-PCR preceded second-round multiplex PCR. TCRdb ran MiXCR on the multiplex PCR reads and lists one entry per CDR3 protein. Here the sample spans around 660,000 distinct CDR3 sequences, roughly 41% being singletons. Input material: peripheral blood. These TCRs come from an adult man with Graves' ophthalmopathy.

Concerning this clonotype: One end of the junction fails to match germline, which may point to a read error. The J gene is TRBJ2-1, the V gene TRBV7-8; TRBD1 is a possible D gene (5 bases). CDR1 SGHVS and CDR2 FQNEAQ come from the germline V gene. The CDR3 extends over 9 amino acids. This chain's CDR3 is CASSLVGPF. The CDR3 nucleotides are TGTGCCAGCAGCTTAGTGGGGCCGTTC.

V gene TRBV29-1 combines with J gene TRBJ1-1; a weak D match, TRBD1 (6 bases). The CDR3 totals 14 residues. The germline V and J ends were trimmed by 6 bases and 4 bases, with 18 bases remaining between them. The germline V gene encodes CDR1 SQVTM and CDR2 ANQGSEA. As DNA, the CDR3 is TGCAGCGTCTACCAAAGGGGGATGGGCACTGAAGCTTTCTTT. Its translation: CSVYQRGMGTEAFF. Filled out from reference TRBV29-1 and TRBJ1-1, the complete variable domain reads SAVISQKPSRDICQRGTSLTIQCQVDSQVTMMFWYRQQPGQSLTLIATANQGSEATYESGFVIDKFPISRPNLTFSTLTVSNMSPEDSSIYLCSVYQRGMGTEAFFGQGTRLTVV.

This clonotype occurred many times. V is TRBV5-1 and J is TRBJ2-2; D is possibly TRBD1 (5 bases). The CDR3 is 16 amino acids. V lost 0 bases and J lost 4, with 13 bases in between. The germline V gene has CDR1 SGHRS and CDR2 YFSETQ. The CDR3 region has the DNA TGCGCCAGCAGCTTGGATACCCCAGGGTCCACCGGGGAGCTGTTTTTT. Translation gives CASSLDTPGSTGELFF.

The chain recombines TRBV9 with TRBJ2-7; no clear D gene. From germline, CDR1 is SGDLS and CDR2 YYNGEE. The CDR3 is 16 residues long. The ends were cut back, 0 bases at V and 0 bases at J, with 13 bases in the middle. The CDR3 spells CASSVGPDGISYEQYF. The CDR3 nucleotides are TGTGCCAGCAGCGTAGGCCCGGACGGTATCTCCTACGAGCAGTACTTC.

This clonotype was detected ten times or more. One junction end disagrees with the germline gene, perhaps due to a read error. The chain couples TRBV29-1 to TRBJ1-4; weak D call: TRBD1 (5 bases). The CDR3 runs to 15 residues. The germline V gene has CDR1 SQVTM and CDR2 ANQGSEA. The CDR3 reads CGVEDPREIREKLFF. The CDR3 bases are TGCGGCGTTGAAGATCCCAGGGAAATTCGCGAAAAACTGTTTTTT.

This clonotype has a count of ten or more. Compared with germline, one end of the junction differs, possibly owing to a read error. The gene calls are TRBV5-1 and TRBJ2-7; 8 bases map to TRBD1. The length of the CDR3 is 13 residues. Germline V lookup: CDR1 SGHRS, CDR2 YFSETQ. CDR3 region: CASSPGQGGEQYF. Written as DNA, the CDR3 is TGTGCCAGCAGCCCAGGACAGGGAGGCGAGCAGTACTTC.

This clonotype was found a few times. The V gene is TRBV4-3, the J gene TRBJ2-5; 10 nucleotides align to TRBD2. CDR3 length: 16 amino acids. Germline values: CDR1 LGHNA, CDR2 YSLEER. Trimming at V came to 0 bases and at J to 5 bases, leaving 6 bases not matched to a gene. The CDR3 protein is CASSQDGAGGRETQYF. The CDR3 DNA sequence: TGCGCCAGCAGCCAAGATGGAGCGGGGGGGCGGGAGACCCAGTACTTC.

The CDR3 here is CSVLTGAGANVLTF. CDR3 DNA sequence: TGCAGCGTTCTGACAGGGGCTGGGGCCAACGTCCTGACTTTC. The genes are TRBV29-1 and TRBJ2-6, with 8 bases fitting TRBD1. The CDR3 consists of 14 residues. CDR1 and CDR2 (germline): SQVTM, ANQGSEA. Trimming at V came to 5 bases and at J to 2 bases, leaving 2 bases not matched to a gene.

This clonotype came up many times. The rearrangement joins TRBV6-1 to TRBJ1-4; the D is unclear. V lost 7 bases to trimming and J lost 7 bases, with 16 bases between them. The length of the CDR3 is 14 residues. Germline-derived CDR1 and CDR2 are MNHNS and SASEGT. CDR3 coding DNA: TGTGCCAGCAACCCAACAGTTCGCGTTGAAAAACTGTTTTTT. This codes for CASNPTVRVEKLFF.

The chain uses TRBV7-9 and TRBJ2-2, with 9 bases matching TRBD1. V gave up 5 bases and J gave up 6 bases; unmatched junction bases: 7. Germline CDR1 and CDR2: SEHNR and FQNEAQ (reference sequence). The CDR3 spans 15 residues. DNA for the CDR3: TGTGCCAGCAGCCCCAGGACAGGGGACCCCGGGGAGCTGTTTTTT. Its translation: CASSPRTGDPGELFF.

The J gene is TRBJ2-7, the V gene TRBV19, with a tentative D call TRBD1 (6 bases). CDR3 length equals 14 residues. Germline lookup yields CDR1 LNHDA and CDR2 SQIVND (reference sequence). V lost 2 bases to trimming and J lost 2 bases, with 10 bases between them. This CDR3 is CASSIRGTPYEQYF. Here the CDR3 DNA reads TGTGCCAGTAGTATAAGGGGGACACCCTACGAGCAGTACTTC.

This chain connects TRBV9 to TRBJ1-3, with TRBD1 as a possible D gene (6 bases). The CDR3 consists of 15 residues. The germline V gene encodes CDR1 SGDLS and CDR2 YYNGEE. The V end was cut by 4 bases, the J end by 4 bases, with 15 bases between. The CDR3 DNA sequence: TGTGCCAGCAGCCCCGCCGGGGGGCAAGGAAACACCATATATTTT. Encoded protein: CASSPAGGQGNTIYF.

In regard to this clonotype: A much larger clone lies a single base off, so this may be a read error. This chain connects TRBV12-5 to TRBJ2-5; D remains unclear. The germline CDR1 and CDR2 sequences are LGHNT and FRNRAP. CDR3 size: 14 residues. In DNA form, the CDR3 reads TGTGCCAGCAGACCTGAGGCAGCCCAAGGGACCCAGTACTTC. Translation gives CASRPEAAQGTQYF.

This chain joins TRBV5-4 and TRBJ1-6; 7 bases fit TRBD1. Germline CDR1 SGHNT, CDR2 YYREEE (reference sequence). V shed 5 bases and J 8 bases; nucleotides not matched to a gene: 7. The CDR3 length is 14 residues. CDR3 in amino acids: CASRVTGLHSPLHF. CDR3 nucleotide sequence: TGTGCCAGCAGGGTGACAGGGTTACATTCACCCCTCCACTTT. The full variable domain, its missing parts supplied by reference TRBV5-4 and TRBJ1-6, is ETGVTQSPTHLIKTRGQQVTLRCSSQSGHNTVSWYQQALGQGPQFIFQYYREEENGRGNFPPRFSGLQFPNYSSELNVNALELDDSALYLCASRVTGLHSPLHFGNGTRLTVT.

This clonotype was seen a few times. The rearrangement uses TRBV4-1 and TRBJ2-5; the D gene could be TRBD1 or TRBD2 (5 bases each). The CDR3 sequence is 14 residues long. Germline-derived CDR1 and CDR2 are MGHRA and YSYEKL. Trimming cost V 1 base and J 3 bases, with 9 bases left between them. The CDR3 sequence is CASSQVGTKETQYF. In DNA, the CDR3 is TGCGCCAGCAGCCAAGTGGGGACCAAAGAGACCCAGTACTTC.

In its sample, this clonotype was seen a few times. The J gene is TRBJ1-6, the V gene TRBV6-1, with a weak D call TRBD1 (5 bases). Germline V gene data show CDR1 as MNHNS and CDR2 as SASEGT. V lost 4 bases to trimming and J lost 8 bases, with 18 bases between them. The CDR3 has 16 amino acids. CDR3 loop: CASSGSLTGYDSPLHF. The CDR3, as DNA: TGTGCCAGCAGTGGCTCGCTCACAGGTTATGATTCACCCCTCCACTTT.

The chain recombines TRBV2 with TRBJ1-1; D gene uncertain. CDR1 SNHLY and CDR2 FYNNEI come from the germline V gene. Trimming shortened V by 8 bases and J by 2 bases, and 15 bases separated the two germline ends. The length of the CDR3 is 14 residues. The CDR3 DNA sequence: TGTGCCAGCCCCCCGGCACAACTAAACACTGAAGCTTTCTTT. This sequence encodes CASPPAQLNTEAFF.

The genes are TRBV9 and TRBJ1-2, with a weak D call TRBD1 (6 bases). This CDR3 spans 14 amino acids. The germline CDR1 and CDR2 sequences are SGDLS and YYNGEE. Trimming removed 4 bases from V and 8 bases from J, with 18 bases in between. CDR3 loop: CASSPSGGSGGYTF. For the CDR3, the DNA is TGTGCCAGCAGCCCCTCGGGGGGCTCGGGAGGCTACACCTTC.

This clonotype occurred once. The chain links TRBV11-1 to TRBJ2-7; D gene uncertain. Between the trimmed V and J ends, which lost 9 bases and 4 bases, there was a span of 19 bases. This CDR3 is built from 14 residues. Germline V CDR1 and CDR2: SGHAT, FQDESV (reference sequence). The CDR3 sequence is CASSIRRASYEQYF. Here the CDR3 DNA reads TGTGCCAGTAGTATTCGAAGGGCTTCATACGAGCAGTACTTC.

This clonotype appeared many times. This chain connects TRBV7-2 to TRBJ2-7, with D possibly matching TRBD1 (5 bases). CDR3 length: 15 amino acids. V was clipped by 2 bases and J by 0 bases, with 11 bases between them. Germline V gives CDR1 SGHTA, CDR2 FQGNSA. The CDR3 DNA reads TGTGCCAGCAGCTTACTCGGACAAGACTCCTACGAGCAGTACTTC. This sequence encodes CASSLLGQDSYEQYF.

This sequence joins TRBV10-3 and TRBJ2-5, with no clear D. Trimming shortened V by 10 bases and J by 11 bases, and 14 bases separated the two germline ends. The CDR3 covers 10 residues. Germline CDR1 ENHRY, CDR2 SYGVKD. CDR3 loop: CASVTPTQYF. Here the CDR3 DNA reads TGTGCCAGCGTGACACCCACGCAGTACTTC.

A word on this clonotype: This may come from a read error, since a much larger clone is one base off. This chain connects TRBV7-2 to TRBJ1-3; D call uncertain. The CDR3 has 18 amino acids. Germline-derived CDR1 and CDR2 are SGHTA and FQGNSA. V lost 2 bases and J lost 0, with 17 bases in between. The CDR3 is CASSLNSPGGSSGNTIYF. The CDR3 bases are TGTGCCAGCAGCTTAAACTCCCCGGGCGGGAGCTCTGGAAACACCATATATTTT.

CDR3 residues: CASSIGGGGIQYF. For the CDR3, the DNA is TGTGCCAGTAGTATAGGGGGGGGGGGAATCCAGTACTTC. This chain links TRBV19 with TRBJ2-5; the match to TRBD2 covers 7 bases. Germline loops: CDR1 LNHDA, CDR2 SQIVND (reference sequence). Trimming removed 1 base from V and 10 bases from J; junction bases left unmatched: 6. The CDR3 runs to 13 residues.

The rearrangement joins TRBV24-1 to TRBJ2-5; D possibly corresponds to TRBD2 (6 bases). The CDR3 has 14 residues. With 5 bases removed from V and 9 bases from J, the gap between germline ends came to 18 bases. CDR1 is KGHDR and CDR2 is SFDVKD in the germline V gene. DNA of the CDR3: TGTGCCACCAGTGTGGGGGGAAGCAATCAGCCCCAGTACTTC. It translates to CATSVGGSNQPQYF.

This chain links TRBV15 with TRBJ1-4; possibly TRBD1 for D (5 bases). The ends were cut back, 0 bases at V and 6 bases at J, with 14 bases in the middle. This CDR3 spans 16 amino acids. Germline V gene sequence: CDR1 LNHNV, CDR2 YYDKDF (reference sequence). This chain's CDR3 is CATSRDLGQQYEKLFF. The CDR3 region has the DNA TGTGCCACCAGCAGAGATTTGGGGCAGCAGTATGAAAAACTGTTTTTT. The whole variable domain, filled in from reference TRBV15 and TRBJ1-4, reads DAMVIQNPRYQVTQFGKPVTLSCSQTLNHNVMYWYQQKSSQAPKLLFHYYDKDFNNEADTPDNFQSRRPNTSFCFLDIRSPGLGDTAMYLCATSRDLGQQYEKLFFGSGTQLSVL.

This clonotype was found a few times. The chain has TRBV14 and TRBJ1-1, with unresolved D. Germline lookup yields CDR1 SGHDN and CDR2 FVKESK. The ends were cut back, 4 bases at V and 0 bases at J, with 9 bases in the middle. The CDR3 runs 14 residues. The CDR3 bases are TGTGCCAGCAGCCTTATTCGCATGAACACTGAAGCTTTCTTT. The encoded protein is CASSLIRMNTEAFF.

This clonotype was seen a few times. The rearrangement links TRBV7-9 to TRBJ2-7; D is perhaps TRBD1 (6 bases). This CDR3 has 16 amino acids. The V gene lost 2 bases and the J gene lost 2 bases, with 16 bases spanning the gap. Germline CDR1 SEHNR, CDR2 FQNEAQ (reference sequence). DNA of the CDR3: TGTGCCAGCAGCTTACTTGGGGGCCTAGGGGCCTACGAGCAGTACTTC. Protein sequence: CASSLLGGLGAYEQYF.

This clonotype was observed many times. V usage is TRBV7-2 and J usage is TRBJ2-6, with D possibly matching TRBD2 (5 bases). Germline-derived CDR1 and CDR2 are SGHTA and FQGNSA. The CDR3 runs to 15 residues. Trimming removed 2 bases at V and 4 bases at J, with 9 bases between. CDR3 protein: CASSLRGSGANVLTF. In nucleotides, the CDR3 is TGTGCCAGCAGCTTAAGAGGGTCCGGGGCCAACGTCCTGACTTTC.

The V call is TRBV12-3 or TRBV12-4, the J call TRBJ1-1; no clear D. The CDR3 consists of 13 residues. Trimming took 5 bases from V and 1 from J, leaving 8 bases between them. The CDR3 here is CASSIYQNTEAFF. In nucleotides, the CDR3 is TGTGCCAGCAGTATATATCAGAACACTGAAGCTTTCTTT.

The DNA for the CDR3 is TGTGCCAGCAGAACGGGACAGGGGAACACCGGGGAGCTGTTTTTT. The encoded protein is CASRTGQGNTGELFF. The chain employs TRBV7-9 and TRBJ2-2; TRBD1 agrees at 9 bases. CDR3 length: 15 amino acids. Germline lookup yields CDR1 SEHNR and CDR2 FQNEAQ (reference sequence). V was clipped by 6 bases and J by 1 base; unmatched bases: 3.

V and J are TRBV25-1 and TRBJ1-1, with 9 nucleotides matching TRBD1. V gave up 3 bases and J gave up 1 base; unmatched junction bases: 6. This CDR3 spans 16 amino acids. The germline V gene encodes CDR1 MGHDK and CDR2 SYGVNS. CDR3 DNA sequence: TGTGCCAGCAGTGACCGGACAGGGGTGGCGAACACTGAAGCTTTCTTT. Translation: CASSDRTGVANTEAFF.

This chain joins TRBV5-5 and TRBJ1-1; tentative D call: TRBD1 (5 bases). There are 16 residues in the CDR3. Trimming removed 4 bases from V and 6 bases from J, with 22 bases in between. Looked up from germline, CDR1 is SGHKS and CDR2 is YYEKEE (reference sequence). In nucleotides, the CDR3 is TGTGCCAGCAGCCTCGGGGTTCGGGGCGCGGGCGCTGAAGCTTTCTTT. This codes for CASSLGVRGAGAEAFF.